The 22 T cell receptor beta chains below come from one sample, sequenced in a study of T cells after posttransplantation cyclophosphamide. Cyclophosphamide on days +3 and +4 followed busulfan-fludarabine conditioning and a marrow graft. Measured with immunoSEQ multiplex PCR; TCRdb has only the in-frame clones, and not every one. The repertoire includes some 790 clones, roughly 52% of them detected once, and approximately 46% sits in the top ten. The input for sequencing was CD8+ T cells sorted from blood, taken after allogeneic stem cell transplant with posttransplant cyclophosphamide. The receptors were sampled from a female patient in her 60s who received an allogeneic stem cell transplant from a related donor and was CMV-positive. Some T cells may possibly be graft donor cells.

This clone has just a few counts. This chain links TRBV30 with TRBJ2-7; TRBD1 matches at 12 bases. V lost 2 bases to trimming and J lost 2 bases; unmatched junction nucleotides: 7. CDR3 size: 16 residues. The germline CDR1 and CDR2 sequences are GTSNPN and SVGIG (reference sequence). CDR3 nucleotides: TGTGCCTGGAGTTCCCCTTGGGACAGGGGGCCCTACGAGCAGTACTTC. Its translation is CAWSSPWDRGPYEQYF.

In DNA form, the CDR3 reads TGTGCCAGCAGCTTAATGGAGGTCAATGAGCAGTTCTTC. Protein sequence: CASSLMEVNEQFF. V is TRBV11-1 and J is TRBJ2-1; tentatively, D is TRBD2 (5 bases). V lost 2 bases and J 6 bases, leaving 8 bases between the germline ends. Germline V gene data show CDR1 as SGHAT and CDR2 as FQDESV (reference sequence). The CDR3 runs 13 residues.

The rearrangement links TRBV6-6 to TRBJ2-7; D not certain. Germline V gene lookup returns CDR1 MNHNY and CDR2 SVGAGI (reference sequence). V gave up 6 bases and J gave up 0 bases, with 3 bases separating them. This CDR3 is 11 amino acids long. The CDR3 loop is CASRASYEQYF. The CDR3 DNA reads TGTGCCAGCAGGGCCTCCTACGAGCAGTACTTC.

Within the sample, this clone is large. The chain recombines TRBV5-8 with TRBJ1-1; D ambiguous. Deletions cut 4 bases from V and 1 base from J, with 17 bases between. The CDR3 totals 16 residues. Germline values: CDR1 SGHTS, CDR2 YDEGEE. Here the CDR3 DNA reads TGTGCCAGCAGCCTAACGGGTTACGCTTCGAACACTGAAGCTTTCTTT. Its translation is CASSLTGYASNTEAFF.

The chain is built from TRBV13 and TRBJ2-7; no reliable D call. This CDR3 comprises 14 residues. V was clipped by 5 bases and J by 1 base, with 12 bases between them. Per the germline V gene, CDR1 is PRHDT and CDR2 is FYEKMQ (reference sequence). Here the CDR3 reads CASSPHDGSYEQYF. CDR3 nucleotide sequence: TGTGCCAGCAGCCCCCATGACGGGTCCTACGAGCAGTACTTC.

The chain links TRBV4-1 to TRBJ2-3; tentative D call: TRBD1 (6 bases). Germline assignment: CDR1 MGHRA and CDR2 YSYEKL. The CDR3 has 14 residues. The V end lost 1 base, the J end lost 4 bases, and 9 bases lay between the germline ends. In DNA form, the CDR3 reads TGCGCCAGCAGCCAAGCGGGACAACCAGATACGCAGTATTTT. As protein: CASSQAGQPDTQYF.

This clone was recorded once. The chain combines TRBV7-2 with TRBJ1-1; D is perhaps TRBD1 (6 bases). CDR3 length: 15 amino acids. V was trimmed by 2 bases and J by 4 bases, leaving 14 bases between them. Germline V lookup: CDR1 SGHTA, CDR2 FQGNSA. This chain's CDR3 is CASSLWRRGGTEAFF. The CDR3 DNA is TGTGCCAGCAGCTTATGGCGCAGGGGCGGCACTGAAGCTTTCTTT.

DNA for the CDR3: TGTGCCAGCAGTTTTGGCGGGACTACATCTGCGGAGCTGTTTTTT. Translated: CASSFGGTTSAELFF. The chain uses TRBV27 and TRBJ2-2; 7 nucleotides match TRBD2. V shed 3 bases, J shed 10 bases, and the junction held 11 bases outside the gene matches. The CDR3 runs to 15 residues. Germline V lookup: CDR1 MNHEY, CDR2 SMNVEV (reference sequence).

The gene calls are TRBV5-4 and TRBJ2-2, with 8 nucleotides matching TRBD1. J was trimmed by 4 bases and V by 0 bases; bases with no gene match: 5. Germline V lookup: CDR1 SGHNT, CDR2 YYREEE (reference sequence). The CDR3 extends over 16 amino acids. CDR3 sequence: CASSLDRGRSTGELFF. The CDR3 DNA reads as TGTGCCAGCAGCTTGGACAGGGGGAGAAGCACCGGGGAGCTGTTTTTT.

This chain uses TRBV27 with TRBJ2-1; D possibly corresponds to TRBD2 (5 bases). The ends were cut back, 3 bases at V and 4 bases at J, with 10 bases in the middle. The germline gives CDR1 MNHEY, CDR2 SMNVEV (reference sequence). The CDR3 covers 14 residues. The CDR3 nucleotides read TGTGCCAGCAGTTTCGGCGGGCCGTACAATGAGCAGTTCTTC. This sequence encodes CASSFGGPYNEQFF.

The chain carries TRBV7-2 and TRBJ2-7; TRBD2 might be the D (7 bases). Germline V gene lookup returns CDR1 SGHTA and CDR2 FQGNSA. V was clipped by 5 bases and J by 4 bases, with 18 bases between them. The CDR3 runs 15 residues. The CDR3 sequence: CASSISRGARYEQYF. CDR3 sequence (DNA): TGTGCCAGCAGCATCTCTCGGGGGGCTCGGTACGAGCAGTACTTC. The full variable domain, completed using reference TRBV7-2 and TRBJ2-7, is GAGVSQSPSNKVTEKGKDVELRCDPISGHTALYWYRQSLGQGLEFLIYFQGNSAPDKSGLPSDRFSAERTGGSVSTLTIQRTQQEDSAVYLCASSISRGARYEQYFGPGTRLTVT.

The CDR3 nucleotides read TGTGCCAGCAGCTTAGGCAGGGATTTTCGAGGCTACACCTTC. Translated, it gives CASSLGRDFRGYTF. V is TRBV25-1 and J is TRBJ1-2; weak D call: TRBD1 (5 bases). This CDR3 comprises 14 residues. Germline values: CDR1 MGHDK, CDR2 SYGVNS. V was pared by 6 bases and J by 8 bases, with 19 bases between.

The V gene is TRBV2, the J gene TRBJ1-1, with 9 bases lining up with TRBD1. The germline V gene has CDR1 SNHLY and CDR2 FYNNEI. The CDR3 sequence is 17 residues long. V gave up 6 bases and J gave up 3 bases; unmatched junction bases: 14. The CDR3, as DNA: TGTGCCAGCAGCCGAACAGGGGGCGGTGGGGCGGACACTGAAGCTTTCTTT. Translating it yields CASSRTGGGGADTEAFF.

By sample share, this clone is large (0.1 to 1%). This chain's CDR3 is CASSQVSGQNQPQHF. The CDR3 nucleotides are TGCGCCAGCAGCCAAGTCTCAGGGCAGAATCAGCCCCAGCATTTT. The J gene is TRBJ1-5, the V gene TRBV4-1, with D possibly being TRBD1 (5 bases). Between the trimmed V and J ends, which lost 1 base and 4 bases, there was a span of 11 bases. There are 15 residues in the CDR3. The germline CDR1 and CDR2 sequences are MGHRA and YSYEKL.

CDR3 DNA sequence: TGTGCCAGCAGCGTAGCTCCCAGCGGACTCACAGATACGCAGTATTTT. The encoded protein is CASSVAPSGLTDTQYF. The genes are TRBV9 and TRBJ2-3; possible D gene TRBD2, 5 bases. Germline-derived CDR1 and CDR2 are SGDLS and YYNGEE. V was pared by 0 bases and J by 2 bases, with 13 bases between. The CDR3 has 16 residues.

The chain combines TRBV27 with TRBJ1-6, with D possibly matching TRBD1 (5 bases). CDR3 length: 16 residues. CDR1 and CDR2 from the germline V gene are MNHEY and SMNVEV (reference sequence). V lost 5 bases, J lost 0 bases, and 11 bases lay in between. The CDR3 spells CASSADSSSYNSPLHF. CDR3 sequence (DNA): TGTGCCAGCAGTGCCGACAGTAGCTCCTATAATTCACCCCTCCACTTT.

The rearrangement uses TRBV27 and TRBJ1-4; tentative D call: TRBD1 (5 bases). V lost 2 bases to trimming and J lost 6 bases, with 7 bases between them. The germline V gene has CDR1 MNHEY and CDR2 SMNVEV (reference sequence). This CDR3 comprises 13 residues. DNA for the CDR3: TGTGCCAGCAGTTTACAGGGTGATGAAAAACTGTTTTTT. It encodes CASSLQGDEKLFF.

The chain couples TRBV25-1 to TRBJ2-5; 8 bases fit TRBD1. V shed 6 bases and J 2 bases; nucleotides not matched to a gene: 8. The CDR3 length is 15 residues. Germline V gene sequence: CDR1 MGHDK, CDR2 SYGVNS. The CDR3 DNA follows: TGTGCCAGCAGCGTGGACAGGGATCCTCAAGAGACCCAGTACTTC. This sequence encodes CASSVDRDPQETQYF.

This clone is categorized as large. The chain couples TRBV7-2 to TRBJ2-3, with D possibly TRBD2 on 6 matching bases. The CDR3 has 16 amino acids. Per the germline V gene, CDR1 is SGHTA and CDR2 is FQGNSA. V dropped 1 base and J dropped 3 bases, with 14 bases sitting between them. The CDR3, as DNA: TGTGCCAGCAGCTTAGGGGGCGGGGTCGAAACAGATACGCAGTATTTT. This encodes CASSLGGGVETDTQYF.

The genes are TRBV27 and TRBJ1-2; TRBD1 is a possible D gene (6 bases). Germline CDR1 is MNHEY and CDR2 is SMNVEV (reference sequence). The CDR3 is 14 residues long. V lost 4 bases and J 2 bases, leaving 11 bases between the germline ends. CDR3 protein: CASSSGGQNYGYTF. CDR3 sequence (DNA): TGTGCCAGCAGTTCGGGGGGGCAGAACTATGGCTACACCTTC.

To note about this clone: At one end, the junction sequence differs from germline, possibly due to a read error. Other nucleotide sequences from this sample produce the same CDR3. V gene TRBV5-1 combines with J gene TRBJ2-1; TRBD2 agrees at 7 bases. The CDR3 runs to 15 residues. Germline V gene lookup returns CDR1 SGHRS and CDR2 YFSETQ. CDR3 protein: CASSSPGRVPREQFF. The CDR3 DNA reads TGTGCCAGCAGCTCCCCGGGGAGGGTACCTAGGGAGCAGTTCTTC.

This chain joins TRBV29-1 and TRBJ2-5; tentatively, D is TRBD2 (5 bases). Germline-derived CDR1 and CDR2 are SQVTM and ANQGSEA. The CDR3 covers 11 residues. V lost 4 bases to trimming and J lost 5 bases, with 8 bases between them. DNA for the CDR3: TGCAGCGTTGGGGCGGGTGAGACCCAGTACTTC. This translates into CSVGAGETQYF.